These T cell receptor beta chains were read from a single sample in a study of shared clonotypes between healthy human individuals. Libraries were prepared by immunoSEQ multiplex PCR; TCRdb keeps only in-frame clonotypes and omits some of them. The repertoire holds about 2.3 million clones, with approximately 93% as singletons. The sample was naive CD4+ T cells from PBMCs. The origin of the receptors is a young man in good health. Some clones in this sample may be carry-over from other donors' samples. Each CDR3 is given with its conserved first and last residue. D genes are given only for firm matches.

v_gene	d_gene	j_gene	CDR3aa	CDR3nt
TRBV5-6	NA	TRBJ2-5	CASSPPWSEQETQYF	TGTGCCAGCAGCCCCCCGTGGAGCGAACAAGAGACCCAGTACTTC
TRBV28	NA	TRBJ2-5	CASSSAGGRAETQYF	TGTGCCAGCAGTTCGGCGGGCGGTCGTGCGGAGACCCAGTACTTC
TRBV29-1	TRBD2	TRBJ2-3	CSVEVRLAGRSSTDTQYF	TGCAGCGTTGAAGTCAGACTAGCGGGGCGCTCTAGCACAGATACGCAGTATTTT
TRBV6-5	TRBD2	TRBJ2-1	CASSYSTGREGREQFF	TGTGCCAGCAGTTACTCGACGGGGCGGGAGGGCCGGGAGCAGTTCTTC
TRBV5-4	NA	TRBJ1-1	CASSYGRGAEAFF	TGTGCCAGCAGCTACGGACGGGGCGCTGAAGCTTTCTTT
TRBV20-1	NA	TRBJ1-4	CSAKNYEKLFF	TGCAGTGCAAAAAACTACGAAAAACTGTTTTTT
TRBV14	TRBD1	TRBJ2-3	CASSQWGRGTDTQYF	TGTGCCAGCAGCCAATGGGGCAGGGGGACAGATACGCAGTATTTT
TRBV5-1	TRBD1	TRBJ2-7	CASSPQGAGEQYF	TGCGCCAGCAGCCCACAGGGGGCGGGTGAGCAGTACTTC
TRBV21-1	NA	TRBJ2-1	CASKFPTGEQNEQFF	TGTGCCAGCAAATTTCCGACAGGGGAACAGAATGAGCAGTTCTTC
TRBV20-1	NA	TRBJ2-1	CSAGQSWPKFF	TGCAGTGCTGGACAGAGTTGGCCGAAGTTCTTC
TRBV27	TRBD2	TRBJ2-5	CASSSAGGRQTQYF	TGTGCCAGCAGTTCGGCGGGAGGGAGGCAGACCCAGTACTTC